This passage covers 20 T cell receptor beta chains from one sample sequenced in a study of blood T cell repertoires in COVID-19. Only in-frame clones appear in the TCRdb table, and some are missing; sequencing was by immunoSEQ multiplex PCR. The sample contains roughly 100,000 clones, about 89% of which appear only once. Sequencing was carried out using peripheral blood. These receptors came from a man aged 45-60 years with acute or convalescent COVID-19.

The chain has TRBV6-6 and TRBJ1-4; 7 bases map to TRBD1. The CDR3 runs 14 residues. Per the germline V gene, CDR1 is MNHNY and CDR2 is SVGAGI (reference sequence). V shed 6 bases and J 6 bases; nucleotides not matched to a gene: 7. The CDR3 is CASRPGGSYEKLFF. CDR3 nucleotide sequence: TGTGCCAGCAGGCCAGGGGGTTCATATGAAAAACTGTTTTTT.

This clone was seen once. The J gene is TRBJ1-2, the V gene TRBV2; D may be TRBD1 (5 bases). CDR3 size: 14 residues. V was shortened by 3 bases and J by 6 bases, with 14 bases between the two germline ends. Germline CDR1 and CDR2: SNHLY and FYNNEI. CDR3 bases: TGTGCCAGCAGTGACGATTTAGGGGATGATGGCTACACCTTC. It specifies CASSDDLGDDGYTF.

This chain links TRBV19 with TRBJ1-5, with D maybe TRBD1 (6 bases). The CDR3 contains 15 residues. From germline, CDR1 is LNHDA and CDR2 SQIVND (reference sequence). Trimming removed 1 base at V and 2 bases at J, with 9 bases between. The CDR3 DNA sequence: TGTGCCAGTAGTATAGGAGCAGGGGGCAATCAGCCCCAGCATTTT. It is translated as CASSIGAGGNQPQHF.

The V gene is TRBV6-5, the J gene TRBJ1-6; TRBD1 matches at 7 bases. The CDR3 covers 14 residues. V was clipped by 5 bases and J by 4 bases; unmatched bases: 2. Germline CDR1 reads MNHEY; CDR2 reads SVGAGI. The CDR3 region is CASSPGQYNSPLHF. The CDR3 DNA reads TGTGCCAGCAGTCCGGGACAGTATAATTCACCCCTCCACTTT.

CDR3 sequence: CASRGLAGTTDTQYF. CDR3 DNA sequence: TGTGCCAGCAGGGGACTAGCGGGGACCACAGATACGCAGTATTTT. The genes are TRBV6-4 and TRBJ2-3; TRBD2 agrees at 13 bases. The V and J ends lost 6 bases and 2 bases, in that order; junction bases with no gene match: 2. The CDR3 has 15 amino acids. CDR1 is MRHNA, CDR2 SNTAGT, per germline.

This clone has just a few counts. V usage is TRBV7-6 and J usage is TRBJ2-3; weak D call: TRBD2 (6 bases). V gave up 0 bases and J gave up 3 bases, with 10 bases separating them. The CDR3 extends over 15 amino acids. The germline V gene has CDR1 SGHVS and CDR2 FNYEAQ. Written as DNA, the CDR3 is TGTGCCAGCAGCTTAGCGTTTGGGGGGACAGATACGCAGTATTTT. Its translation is CASSLAFGGTDTQYF.

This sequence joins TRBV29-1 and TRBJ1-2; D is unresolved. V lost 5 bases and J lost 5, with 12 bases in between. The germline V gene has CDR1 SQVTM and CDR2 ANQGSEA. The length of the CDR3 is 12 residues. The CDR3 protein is CSVQTQTYGYTF. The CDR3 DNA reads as TGCAGCGTTCAAACCCAGACATATGGCTACACCTTC.

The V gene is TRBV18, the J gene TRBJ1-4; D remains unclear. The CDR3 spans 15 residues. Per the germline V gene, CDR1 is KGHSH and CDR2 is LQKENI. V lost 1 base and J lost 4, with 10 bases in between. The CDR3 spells CASSPLRGFNEKLFF. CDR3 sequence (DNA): TGTGCCAGCTCACCACTAAGAGGGTTTAATGAAAAACTGTTTTTT.

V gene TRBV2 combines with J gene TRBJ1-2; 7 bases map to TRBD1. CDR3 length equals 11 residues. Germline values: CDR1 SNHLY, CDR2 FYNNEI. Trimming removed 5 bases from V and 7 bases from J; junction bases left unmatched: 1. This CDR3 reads CASSYRGGYTF. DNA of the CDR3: TGTGCCAGCAGTTACAGGGGTGGCTACACCTTC. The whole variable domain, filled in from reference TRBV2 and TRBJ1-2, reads EPEVTQTPSHQVTQMGQEVILRCVPISNHLYFYWYRQILGQKVEFLVSFYNNEISEKSEIFDDQFSVERPDGSNFTLKIRSTKLEDSAMYFCASSYRGGYTFGSGTRLTVV.

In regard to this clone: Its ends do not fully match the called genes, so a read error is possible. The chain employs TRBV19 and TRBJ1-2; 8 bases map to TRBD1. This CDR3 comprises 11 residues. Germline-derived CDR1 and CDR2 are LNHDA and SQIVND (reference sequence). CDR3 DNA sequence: TGTGCCAGTAGTAGTCGACAGGGGAAACGCTTC. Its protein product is CASSSRQGKRF. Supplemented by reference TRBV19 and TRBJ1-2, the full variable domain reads DGGITQSPKYLFRKEGQNVTLSCEQNLNHDAMYWYRQDPGQGLRLIYYSQIVNDFQKGDIAEGYSVSREKKESFPLTVTSAQKNPTAFYLCASSSRQGKRFGSGTRLTVV.

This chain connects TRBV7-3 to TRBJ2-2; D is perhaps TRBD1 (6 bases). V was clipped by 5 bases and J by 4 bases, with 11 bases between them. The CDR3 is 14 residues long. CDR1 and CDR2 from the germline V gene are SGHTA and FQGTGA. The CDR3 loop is CASSTGQTTGELFF. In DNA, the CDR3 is TGTGCCAGCAGCACCGGACAGACCACCGGGGAGCTGTTTTTT.

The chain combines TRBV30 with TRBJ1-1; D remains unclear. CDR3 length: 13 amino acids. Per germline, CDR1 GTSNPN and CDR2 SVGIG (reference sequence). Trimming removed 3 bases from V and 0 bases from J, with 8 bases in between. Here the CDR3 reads CAWSHGVNTEAFF. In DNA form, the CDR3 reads TGTGCCTGGAGCCATGGAGTGAACACTGAAGCTTTCTTT.

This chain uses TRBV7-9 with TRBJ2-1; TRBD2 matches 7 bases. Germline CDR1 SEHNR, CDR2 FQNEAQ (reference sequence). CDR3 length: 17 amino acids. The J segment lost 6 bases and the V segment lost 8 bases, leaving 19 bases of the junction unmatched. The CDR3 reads CASSGERPGGRGNEQFF. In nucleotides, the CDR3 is TGTGCCAGCTCGGGAGAGAGGCCGGGGGGTAGGGGCAATGAGCAGTTCTTC.

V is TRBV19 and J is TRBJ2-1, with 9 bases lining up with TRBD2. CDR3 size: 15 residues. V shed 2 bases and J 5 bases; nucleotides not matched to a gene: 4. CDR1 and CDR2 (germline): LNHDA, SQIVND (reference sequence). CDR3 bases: TGTGCCAGTAGTATAATTAGCGGGGGAAACAATGAGCAGTTCTTC. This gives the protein CASSIISGGNNEQFF.

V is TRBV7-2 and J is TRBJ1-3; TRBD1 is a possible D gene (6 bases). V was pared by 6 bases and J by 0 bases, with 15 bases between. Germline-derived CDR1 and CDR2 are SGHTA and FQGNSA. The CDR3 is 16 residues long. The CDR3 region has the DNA TGTGCCAGCAGGTCGAGGGGGGGCAACTCTGGAAACACCATATATTTT. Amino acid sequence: CASRSRGGNSGNTIYF.

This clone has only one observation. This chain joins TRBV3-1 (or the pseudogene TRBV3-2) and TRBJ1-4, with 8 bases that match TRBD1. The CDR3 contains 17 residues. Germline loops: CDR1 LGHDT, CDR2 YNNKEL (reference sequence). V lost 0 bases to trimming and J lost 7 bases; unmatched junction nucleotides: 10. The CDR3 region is CASSQDGKAGGIEKLFF. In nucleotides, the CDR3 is TGTGCCAGCAGCCAAGATGGAAAGGCAGGGGGCATTGAAAAACTGTTTTTT.

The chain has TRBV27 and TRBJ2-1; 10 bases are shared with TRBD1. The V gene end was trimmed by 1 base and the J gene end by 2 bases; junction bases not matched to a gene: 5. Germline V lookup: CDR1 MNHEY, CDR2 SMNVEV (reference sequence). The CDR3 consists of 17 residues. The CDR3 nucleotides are TGTGCCAGCAGTTTATTATTGGGACAGGGGCCCTACAATGAGCAGTTCTTC. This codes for CASSLLLGQGPYNEQFF.

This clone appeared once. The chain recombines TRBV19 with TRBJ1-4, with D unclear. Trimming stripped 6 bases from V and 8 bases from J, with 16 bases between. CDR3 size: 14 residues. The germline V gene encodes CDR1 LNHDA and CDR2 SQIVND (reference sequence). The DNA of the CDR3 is TGTGCCAGTAGCGGCCGGCGGTCGGGAGAAAAACTGTTTTTT. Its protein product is CASSGRRSGEKLFF.

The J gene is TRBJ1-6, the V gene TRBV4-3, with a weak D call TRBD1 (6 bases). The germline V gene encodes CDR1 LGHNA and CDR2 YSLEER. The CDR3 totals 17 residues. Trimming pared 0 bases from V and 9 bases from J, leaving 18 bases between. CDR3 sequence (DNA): TGCGCCAGCAGCCAAGATGGGGGCACAGCTATAATTTCACCCCTCCACTTT. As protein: CASSQDGGTAIISPLHF.

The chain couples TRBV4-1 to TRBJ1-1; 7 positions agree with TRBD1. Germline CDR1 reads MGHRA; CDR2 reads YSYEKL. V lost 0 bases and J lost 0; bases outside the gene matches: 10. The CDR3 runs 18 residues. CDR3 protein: CASSQDGARQGLNTEAFF. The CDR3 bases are TGCGCCAGCAGCCAAGATGGCGCCCGACAGGGCCTGAACACTGAAGCTTTCTTT.